A single sample is the source of the 3 T cell receptor beta chains below, sequenced in a study of beta chain features in type 1 diabetes. Investigators reverse transcribed all isolated RNA, so they sequenced expressed TCRB transcripts. Clones were read by immunoSEQ multiplex PCR, and TCRdb kept only the in-frame ones, dropping some. The table lists roughly 240,000 clones, around 68% of them singletons. What was sequenced was naive CD4+ T cells from blood. The receptors originated from a man aged 30 to 39 in good health.

V gene TRBV4-3 combines with J gene TRBJ2-2; possibly TRBD2 for D (5 bases). CDR1 and CDR2 (germline): LGHNA, YSLEER. The V and J ends lost 0 bases and 6 bases respectively, with 14 bases between them. There are 16 residues in the CDR3. The CDR3 reads CASSQDLAPGAGELFF. The CDR3 nucleotides are TGCGCCAGCAGCCAAGATCTCGCTCCCGGGGCCGGGGAGCTGTTTTTT.

This sequence joins TRBV23-1 and TRBJ2-7, with D possibly matching TRBD1 (5 bases). TRBV23-1 is filed as an ORF, its function uncertain. The CDR3 contains 16 residues. V lost 3 bases and J lost 3, with 18 bases in between. CDR3 residues: CASSHPSTDAYYEQYF. The CDR3 bases are TGCGCCAGCAGTCATCCCTCGACAGACGCCTACTACGAGCAGTACTTC.

This clone was seen a handful of times. The genes are TRBV29-1 and TRBJ1-1; TRBD1 matches at 8 bases. The length of the CDR3 is 10 residues. Germline V gives CDR1 SQVTM, CDR2 ANQGSEA. The CDR3 is CGTGNTEAFF. The CDR3 DNA sequence: TGCGGGACAGGCAACACTGAAGCTTTCTTT. The full variable domain, completed using reference TRBV29-1 and TRBJ1-1, is SAVISQKPSRDICQRGTSLTIQCQVDSQVTMMFWYRQQPGQSLTLIATANQGSEATYESGFVIDKFPISRPNLTFSTLTVSNMSPEDSSIYLCGTGNTEAFFGQGTRLTVV.